The source of this TCR beta chain is a study of cytomegalovirus exposure and HLA in healthy donors. The PCR used 60 Vbeta and 13 Jbeta primers. The table came from immunoSEQ multiplex PCR; TCRdb's copy has only in-frame clones and leaves some out. The sample consists of about 160,000 clones, about two thirds of them appearing once. Trimming left V 3 bases short and J 4 bases short, with 10 bases between. The germline gives CDR1 SGDLS, CDR2 YYNGEE. The CDR3 is 13 residues long. Regarding the study as a whole: Association of a missense DCLRE1C variant with TCR beta V- and J-gene trimming was reported in a later analysis.

Remarks on this clone: Its target is unknown.

This chain joins TRBV9 and TRBJ2-5; weak D call: TRBD1 (5 bases). The sequence came from a woman in her twenties or thirties in good health and CMV-seronegative. Input material: PBMCs. CDR3 protein: CASSGSQGETQYF. For the CDR3, the DNA is TGTGCCAGCAGCGGGTCCCAGGGAGAGACCCAGTACTTC.